This T cell receptor beta chain was documented in a study of OX40 agonist ivuxolimab in advanced cancers. On the study more broadly: Therapy given before enrollment (anti-PD-1, anti-PD-L1 or anti-CTLA-4) was allowed, and around 41% had some.

Profiled with immunoSEQ multiplex PCR; TCRdb holds only in-frame clones, not every one. The sample shows about 31,000 clones, more than 85% of them seen only once. Germline assignment: CDR1 KGHSH and CDR2 LQKENI. CDR3 length: 16 residues. V lost 3 bases and J lost 0, with 14 bases in between. Sequencing used CD4+ or CD8+ T cells sorted from blood, obtained in a trial of the OX40 agonist ivuxolimab. This sequence joins TRBV18 and TRBJ1-1, with D possibly TRBD1 on 6 matching bases. This receptor was identified in an adult with an advanced solid tumor such as melanoma, head and neck, liver or kidney cancer. The CDR3 DNA sequence: TGTGCCAGCTCACCCGCCGGACAGCGCATGAACACTGAAGCTTTCTTT. This translates into CASSPAGQRMNTEAFF.